These T cell receptor beta chains were read from a single sample in a study of OX40 agonist ivuxolimab in advanced cancers. Using immunoSEQ multiplex PCR, the repertoire was profiled, and TCRdb retains in-frame clones only, with some absent. Seen here are about 36,000 clones, nearly 80% observed once, and the top ten hold about 13%. The material was CD4+ or CD8+ T cells sorted from blood, obtained in a trial of the OX40 agonist ivuxolimab. The receptor source for this set is an adult with an advanced solid tumor such as melanoma, head and neck, liver or kidney cancer. The CDR3 runs from the conserved cysteine through the conserved F or W. The D gene is left open where the match is weak. Clone size appears in some rows only: once, few, many, or a class for an expanded clone.

>TRBJ2-4|.|.|TRBV11-2
TGTGCCAGCAGCCCCGGAGCGGCCAAAAACATTCAGTACTTC
CASSPGAAKNIQYF
>TRBJ2-7|.|.|TRBV10-2
TGCGCCAGCACCCGGGACCGCTACGAGCAGTACTTC
CASTRDRYEQYF
>TRBJ1-6|.|TRBD1|TRBV28
TGTGCCAGCAGAGGACAGGTTCAGAATTCACCCCTCCACTTT
CASRGQVQNSPLHF
>TRBJ2-2|large|TRBD2|TRBV6-1
TGTGCCAGCAGTGACGGGGGGACCGACGCCGGGGAGCTGTTTTTT
CASSDGGTDAGELFF
>TRBJ2-2|.|.|TRBV14
TGTGCCAGCAGCCACAAGTACCGGGCGGCCGGGGAGCTGTTTTTT
CASSHKYRAAGELFF
>TRBJ1-2|.|.|TRBV9
TGTGCCAGCAGCGTAGCGGGGGGTCGTTATGGCTACACCTTC
CASSVAGGRYGYTF
>TRBJ2-2|.|TRBD2|TRBV7-3
TGTGCCAGCGGAGCGGGGGGACTTAACACCGGGGAGCTGTTTTTT
CASGAGGLNTGELFF
>TRBJ2-4|few|.|TRBV11-1
TGTGCCAGCAGCTTAGCCCCAGGCAGGGGCTCGGACATTCAGTACTTC
CASSLAPGRGSDIQYF
>TRBJ2-2|.|.|TRBV2
TGTGCCAGCAGTGAAAAGCAGCCCCGCTTAGTGACCGGGGAGCTGTTTTTT
CASSEKQPRLVTGELFF
>TRBJ2-1|.|TRBD2|TRBV7-9
TGTGCCAGCATGCCGGGACTAGCGGGGGGGCGCAATGAGCAGTTCTTC
CASMPGLAGGRNEQFF
>TRBJ2-7|.|TRBD1|TRBV2
TGTGCCAGCAGGTCTCCGGGACAGGGCGCCGAGCAGTACTTC
CASRSPGQGAEQYF
>TRBJ1-1|.|.|TRBV6-1
TGTGCCAGCAGTGCTTCCCAAAGCAAGACTGAAGCTTTCTTT
CASSASQSKTEAFF
>TRBJ1-1|.|TRBD1|TRBV7-6
TGTGCCAGCAGCTGGGGACAGGGCGTCACTGAAGCTTTCTTT
CASSWGQGVTEAFF
>TRBJ2-7|.|.|TRBV11-2
TGTGCCAGCACCCTCGAGGGCTACCCGCGCTACGAGCAGTACTTC
CASTLEGYPRYEQYF
>TRBJ2-7|once|TRBD2|TRBV25-1
TGTGCCAGCAGTAATTTGAGAGCGGGAGGGCTGGACTACGAGCAGTACTTC
CASSNLRAGGLDYEQYF
>TRBJ2-5|.|TRBD1|TRBV5-6
TGTGCCAGCAGCCTTACCGGGACAGGGCGAGAGACCCAGTACTTC
CASSLTGTGRETQYF
>TRBJ2-1|.|.|TRBV29-1
TGCAGCGTCGCTAGGCGTAGTCGGGAGCTTAACAATGAGCAGTTCTTC
CSVARRSRELNNEQFF
>TRBJ2-7|.|TRBD2|TRBV2
TGTGCCAGCGGGGGGGTGTACTCCTACGAGCAGTACTTC
CASGGVYSYEQYF
>TRBJ1-6|.|.|TRBV4-2
TGTGCCAGCAGCGAATCGGCGAGCTCCTATAATTCACCCCTCCACTTT
CASSESASSYNSPLHF
>TRBJ2-1|.|TRBD2|TRBV15
TGTGCCACCAGCAGAGATATCACTAGCGGCCAGAATGAGCAGTTCTTC
CATSRDITSGQNEQFF
>TRBJ2-1|.|.|TRBV4-2
TGTGCCAGCAGCCAAGAACCCGGCGGACCTGGACATGAGCAGTTCTTC
CASSQEPGGPGHEQFF
>TRBJ2-7|few|TRBD1|TRBV27
TGTGCCAGCAGCTTCCGGGACAGGACCTACGAGCAGTACTTC
CASSFRDRTYEQYF
>TRBJ1-2|few|.|TRBV4-2
TGTGCCAGCAGCCCGGGGACCGTCGGCTACACCTTC
CASSPGTVGYTF
>TRBJ2-3|.|TRBD2|TRBV19
TGTGCCAGTAGTATACCCGCCCCAGCGGGAGGATCAGATACGCAGTATTTT
CASSIPAPAGGSDTQYF
>TRBJ2-7|.|TRBD1|TRBV11-3
TGTGCCAGCAGCTTAAACAACAGGGGTAGCGAGCAGTACTTC
CASSLNNRGSEQYF
>TRBJ2-5|.|.|TRBV11-2
TGTGCCAGCAGCCCGAATGGGAGGTGGGAGACCCAGTACTTC
CASSPNGRWETQYF
>TRBJ2-5|once|TRBD1|TRBV5-4
TGTGCCAGCAGTCCTACAGGGGGCTTTGGAGAGACCCAGTACTTC
CASSPTGGFGETQYF
>TRBJ2-7|.|TRBD2|TRBV7-2
TGCGCCATCCAGCGGGAGTCGTACGAGCAGTACTTC
CAIQRESYEQYF
>TRBJ2-7|.|.|TRBV2
TGTGCCAGCAGCGGGGGGCTAGCGGACGGCTCCTACGAGCAGTACTTC
CASSGGLADGSYEQYF
>TRBJ2-7|once|TRBD1|TRBV6-5
TGTGCCAGCAGTTCTGGACAGGCCCGACGAAAGGACTTC
CASSSGQARRKDF
>TRBJ2-6|once|.|TRBV30
TGTGCCTGGAGTCTTGGGGGGGCGCGGCGTGGGGCCAACGTCCTGACTTTC
CAWSLGGARRGANVLTF
>TRBJ1-2|.|.|TRBV18
TGTGCCAGCTCACCTTCGGGGGGAGCTAACTATGGCTACACCTTC
CASSPSGGANYGYTF
>TRBJ2-1|.|.|TRBV7-3
TGTGCCAGCAGCTCCCGGGGCGGGACCGCGAGAAATGAGCAGTTCTTC
CASSSRGGTARNEQFF
>TRBJ2-7|.|TRBD1|TRBV19
TGTGCCACCGAACCGGGACAGGGGGCAGGCGAGCAGTACTTC
CATEPGQGAGEQYF
>TRBJ2-5|.|.|TRBV5-1
TGCGCCAGCAGCTGGGGCAGGACAGAGACCCAGTACTTC
CASSWGRTETQYF
>TRBJ1-3|.|.|TRBV19
TGTGCCAGTAGTATTCCGGGGACATATGGCTCTGGAAACACCATATATTTT
CASSIPGTYGSGNTIYF
>TRBJ1-5|few|.|TRBV7-9
TGTGCCAGCAGCTTCGATAGCAATCAGCCCCAGCATTTT
CASSFDSNQPQHF
>TRBJ1-2|.|.|TRBV21-1
TGTGCCAGCAGTTCCCGGGACAGGCGTCTCTGGGAGGGCTACACCTTC
CASSSRDRRLWEGYTF
>TRBJ2-5|once|TRBD1|TRBV5-1
TGCGCCAGCACTAAAATTACAGGGGCTGAGACCCAGTACTTC
CASTKITGAETQYF
>TRBJ1-1|.|TRBD1|TRBV5-5
TGTGCCAGCAGACCTGGTAGGGGGCCGAACACTGAAGCTTTCTTT
CASRPGRGPNTEAFF
>TRBJ2-7|.|TRBD2|TRBV27
TGTGCCAGCAGTTTATCGGGGCTAGCGGGAACTACCTACGAGCAGTACTTC
CASSLSGLAGTTYEQYF
>TRBJ1-1|.|TRBD1|TRBV18
TGTGCCAGCTCACCTCGGACAGGGGCGAACACTGAAGCTTTCTTT
CASSPRTGANTEAFF
>TRBJ1-6|.|.|TRBV4-1
TGCGCCAGCAGCCAAGATATTAGCTCCTATAATTCACCCCTCCACTTT
CASSQDISSYNSPLHF
>TRBJ2-5|.|.|TRBV5-6
TGTGCCAGCAGCTTCGGGGTTGGGGTTGGAGAGACCCAGTACTTC
CASSFGVGVGETQYF
>TRBJ2-7|.|TRBD2|TRBV7-9
TGTGCCAGCACCATAGGGGCTAGCGGGGCCTACGAGCAGTACTTC
CASTIGASGAYEQYF
>TRBJ2-7|.|.|TRBV5-1
TGCGCCAGCAGCCCGATTCTCGCTGGACTGATCTACGAGCAGTACTTC
CASSPILAGLIYEQYF
>TRBJ1-5|.|TRBD1|TRBV30
TGTGCCTGGAAACCTGGACAGGGCAATCAGCCCCAGCATTTT
CAWKPGQGNQPQHF
>TRBJ2-7|few|TRBD1|TRBV27
TGTGCCAGCAGCCGGACAGGGTCCGAGCAGTACTTC
CASSRTGSEQYF
>TRBJ2-5|.|.|TRBV6-5
TGTGCCAGCAGTATCCAAGAGACCCAGTACTTC
CASSIQETQYF
>TRBJ1-3|.|TRBD1|TRBV28
TGTGCCAGCAGTGGGCTGGGACAGGGGGACGGAAACACCATATATTTT
CASSGLGQGDGNTIYF
>TRBJ2-3|.|.|TRBV6-1
TGTGCCAGCAGTGAACTGGGACACTACACAGATACGCAGTATTTT
CASSELGHYTDTQYF
>TRBJ1-1|few|.|TRBV28
TGTGCCAGCAGTCCGCGTGACAAGGAAGGAGCTTTCTTT
CASSPRDKEGAFF
>TRBJ2-7|once|TRBD1|TRBV18
TGTGCCAGCTCAGATGGACAGGGGGCTGGAGAGCAGTACTTC
CASSDGQGAGEQYF
>TRBJ1-5|medium-sized|TRBD1|TRBV2
TGTGCCAGCAGTTCGGGGACAGAGTCTTTGCCCCAGCATTTT
CASSSGTESLPQHF
>TRBJ2-3|few|TRBD2|TRBV2
TGTGCCAGCAGGGGACTAGCGGGACGCACAGATACGCAGTATTTT
CASRGLAGRTDTQYF